This passage covers 9 T cell receptor beta chains from one sample sequenced in a study of T cell responses to AZD1222 COVID-19 vaccine. The repertoire was sequenced with immunoSEQ multiplex PCR; TCRdb's copy has only in-frame clones and lacks some. Of 100,000 to 150,000 clones detected, more than 80% appear once; the ten largest clones hold around 1.5%. The input for sequencing was peripheral blood, taken on day 0 of AZD1222 vaccination. These receptors were taken from an adult in good health.

This chain uses TRBV12-3 or TRBV12-4 with TRBJ1-5; D is unresolved. The CDR3 loop spans 12 amino acids. Trimming shortened V by 6 bases and J by 8 bases, and 11 bases separated the two germline ends. The CDR3 sequence is CASSRNREPQHF. DNA of the CDR3: TGTGCCAGCAGCCGTAACCGGGAGCCCCAGCATTTT.

J is TRBJ2-1 and V is TRBV24-1; 11 nucleotides match TRBD2. Germline V lookup: CDR1 KGHDR, CDR2 SFDVKD. The J segment lost 6 bases and the V segment lost 4 bases, leaving 7 bases of the junction unmatched. CDR3 length: 16 amino acids. CDR3 nucleotide sequence: TGTGCCACCAGTGACCCCGGACTAGCGGGTTTCAATGAGCAGTTCTTC. This translates into CATSDPGLAGFNEQFF.

The chain uses TRBV4-1 and TRBJ2-5; 8 nucleotides align to TRBD2. This CDR3 region has 15 residues. Germline V gives CDR1 MGHRA, CDR2 YSYEKL. V was pared by 1 base and J by 5 bases, with 6 bases of the junction left unmatched. The CDR3 DNA follows: TGCGCCAGCAGCCAAGTGCAAGCGGGAGTTGAGACCCAGTACTTC. This sequence encodes CASSQVQAGVETQYF.

The CDR3 spells CASSYSWGLSYNEQFF. The CDR3, as DNA: TGTGCCAGCAGTTACTCGTGGGGGCTCTCCTACAATGAGCAGTTCTTC. The chain has TRBV6-5 and TRBJ2-1; a possible D gene is TRBD1 (6 bases). The germline V gene encodes CDR1 MNHEY and CDR2 SVGAGI. This CDR3 is built from 16 residues. The V end was cut by 0 bases, the J end by 0 bases, with 9 bases between.

This CDR3 reads CASSLDRANEKLFF. Written as DNA, the CDR3 is TGTGCCAGCAGTTTAGACAGGGCTAATGAAAAACTGTTTTTT. The chain couples TRBV6-6 to TRBJ1-4, with 7 bases matching TRBD1. Germline V gene sequence: CDR1 MNHNY, CDR2 SVGAGI (reference sequence). The V segment lost 4 bases and the J segment 3 bases; nucleotides outside the gene matches: 2. CDR3 length equals 14 residues.

The chain employs TRBV15 and TRBJ2-7; D is undetermined. Germline lookup yields CDR1 LNHNV and CDR2 YYDKDF (reference sequence). V gave up 11 bases and J gave up 2 bases, with 16 bases separating them. CDR3 length: 13 amino acids. Written as DNA, the CDR3 is TGTGCCGTCTCATGGGGTAGAGCCTACGAGCAGTACTTC. This encodes CAVSWGRAYEQYF.

Ten or more counts support this clone. This chain joins TRBV9 and TRBJ2-6, with 11 bases fitting TRBD1. Trimming cost V 4 bases and J 4 bases; bases outside gene matches: 10. Germline CDR1 and CDR2: SGDLS and YYNGEE. The CDR3 extends over 18 amino acids. The CDR3 spells CASSSTGTGGPGANVLTF. The CDR3 DNA reads as TGTGCCAGCAGCTCGACCGGGACAGGGGGTCCCGGGGCCAACGTCCTGACTTTC.

The rearrangement uses TRBV12-3 or TRBV12-4 and TRBJ1-5, with TRBD1 matching over 7 bases. Unmatched junction bases numbered 6, after V lost 7 bases and J lost 6 bases. This CDR3 region has 13 residues. The CDR3 DNA follows: TGTGCCAGCAACACAGGGGTAGGTCAGCCCCAGCATTTT. Protein product: CASNTGVGQPQHF.

Many counts were recorded for this clone. V gene TRBV24-1 combines with J gene TRBJ1-1; the D is unclear. The CDR3 is made up of 13 amino acids. Germline values: CDR1 KGHDR, CDR2 SFDVKD. The V and J ends lost 5 bases and 1 base respectively, with 7 bases between them. The CDR3 loop reads CATSAGSNTEAFF. CDR3 nucleotide sequence: TGTGCCACCAGTGCGGGATCGAACACTGAAGCTTTCTTT.